Listed here are 5 T cell receptor beta chains from one sample, sequenced in a study of T-cell reconstitution after alpha-beta-depleted transplantation in children. Molecular barcoding with unique molecular identifiers was used for the TCRbeta library. TCRdb re-called the PCR reads with MiXCR, one entry per CDR3 protein. This sample carries over 150,000 distinct CDR3 sequences, less than 15% of them seen once, and the ten largest clones take under 15%. Sequenced material: PBMCs from the stem cell graft donor, taken from the stem cell graft. Receptors originate from a human donor who donated a stem cell graft to a child with acute lymphoblastic leukemia.

This clonotype was observed many times. V and J are TRBV6-1 and TRBJ2-5, with D possibly being TRBD1 (5 bases). The V end lost 6 bases, the J end lost 1 base, and 18 bases lay between the germline ends. In germline, CDR1 is MNHNS, CDR2 SASEGT. This CDR3 has 16 residues. The CDR3 here is CASSQGVLRGQETQYF. Written as DNA, the CDR3 is TGTGCCAGCAGCCAAGGGGTCTTAAGAGGCCAAGAGACCCAGTACTTC.

The gene calls are TRBV20-1 and TRBJ1-5; D gene ambiguous. Germline lookup yields CDR1 DFQATT and CDR2 SNEGSKA (reference sequence). CDR3 length equals 14 residues. V was shortened by 4 bases and J by 6 bases, with 16 bases between the two germline ends. DNA of the CDR3: TGCAGTGCTAAGGCCTCACAGATCTGTCAGCCCCAGCATTTT. It specifies CSAKASQICQPQHF.

The chain links TRBV28 to TRBJ2-5, with D possibly being TRBD1 (6 bases). V lost 5 bases, J lost 1 base, and 14 bases lay in between. The CDR3 spans 15 residues. Germline values: CDR1 MDHEN, CDR2 SYDVKM. The CDR3 here is CASSETGLGQETQYF. Here the CDR3 DNA reads TGTGCCAGCAGTGAAACAGGGTTGGGCCAAGAGACCCAGTACTTC.

In the case of this clonotype: A much larger clonotype is one base distant, so this may be a read error. The V and J genes are TRBV6-1 and TRBJ2-7; D call uncertain. V was cut by 9 bases and J by 0 bases, with 9 bases left in between. The CDR3 runs 12 residues. CDR1 is MNHNS and CDR2 is SASEGT in the germline V gene. The CDR3 bases are TGTGCCAGTGCCAGGAGCTCCTACGAGCAGTACTTC. Its protein product is CASARSSYEQYF.

This clonotype was found a few times. The V and J genes are TRBV29-1 and TRBJ2-5, with a possible D match to TRBD1 (6 bases). The germline V gene encodes CDR1 SQVTM and CDR2 ANQGSEA. This CDR3 is 11 amino acids long. Trimming left V 5 bases short and J 5 bases short, with 9 bases between. The CDR3 reads CSVTGSETQYF. The DNA for the CDR3 is TGCAGCGTTACAGGGTCGGAGACCCAGTACTTC.